This TCR beta chain emerged from a study of Graves' ophthalmopathy and Graves' hyperthyroidism. Many counts were recorded for this clonotype. Amplification from RNA transcripts yielded the TCR beta CDR3 regions. A first-round RT-PCR used HTBI primers, followed by a second-round multiplex PCR. Each CDR3 protein is one row after TCRdb ran MiXCR on the multiplex PCR reads. The sample contains some 410,000 distinct CDR3 sequences, around 21% of which appear only once. Germline CDR1 MNHNS, CDR2 SASEGT. Trimming removed 3 bases from V and 4 bases from J, with 9 bases in between. The length of the CDR3 is 14 residues.

The specimen was peripheral blood. The genes are TRBV6-1 and TRBJ2-2; maybe TRBD1 (6 bases). The TCR originated in a young woman with stable Graves' hyperthyroidism. The CDR3 here is CASSDTGTTGELFF. The CDR3 DNA reads TGTGCCAGCAGTGATACAGGGACCACCGGGGAGCTGTTTTTT.